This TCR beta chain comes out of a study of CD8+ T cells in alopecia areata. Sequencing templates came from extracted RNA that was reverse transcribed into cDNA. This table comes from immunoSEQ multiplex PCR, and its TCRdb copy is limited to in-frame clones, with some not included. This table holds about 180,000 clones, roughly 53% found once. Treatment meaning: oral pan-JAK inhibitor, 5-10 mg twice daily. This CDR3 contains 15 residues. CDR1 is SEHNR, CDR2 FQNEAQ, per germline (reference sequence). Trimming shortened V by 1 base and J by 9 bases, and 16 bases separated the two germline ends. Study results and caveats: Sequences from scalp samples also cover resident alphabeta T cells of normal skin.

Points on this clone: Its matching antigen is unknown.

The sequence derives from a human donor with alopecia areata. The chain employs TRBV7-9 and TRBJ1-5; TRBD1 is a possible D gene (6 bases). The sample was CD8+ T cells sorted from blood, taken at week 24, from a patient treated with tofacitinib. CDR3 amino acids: CASSLGRVGDMPQHF. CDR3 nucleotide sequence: TGTGCCAGCAGCTTAGGACGGGTCGGGGACATGCCCCAGCATTTT.